This T cell receptor (beta chain) was sequenced for a study of CD8+CD57+ T cells in acquired aplastic anemia. Whole-study context: CD4+ and CD8+ cells, once sorted, gave DNA averaging approximately 3.4 ug.

CDR3 and TCR beta VDJ profiling relied on genomic DNA as the template. TCRdb analysed the reads with MiXCR anew, one entry per CDR3 protein. The sample holds 150,000 to 200,000 distinct CDR3 sequences, 64% seen once. Germline V gene sequence: CDR1 SGHRS, CDR2 YFSETQ. V dropped 2 bases and J dropped 11 bases, with 13 bases sitting between them. The length of the CDR3 is 12 residues. The chain carries TRBV5-1 and TRBJ1-1; TRBD1 is a possible D gene (5 bases). The sample consisted of sorted CD4+, CD8+, or CD8+CD57+ T cells (not recorded which) from PBMCs. This receptor was taken from a human donor with severe aplastic anemia or a healthy control (not recorded which). CDR3 sequence: CASSLETRVAFF. In nucleotides, the CDR3 is TGCGCCAGCAGCTTAGAAACCAGGGTGGCTTTCTTT.